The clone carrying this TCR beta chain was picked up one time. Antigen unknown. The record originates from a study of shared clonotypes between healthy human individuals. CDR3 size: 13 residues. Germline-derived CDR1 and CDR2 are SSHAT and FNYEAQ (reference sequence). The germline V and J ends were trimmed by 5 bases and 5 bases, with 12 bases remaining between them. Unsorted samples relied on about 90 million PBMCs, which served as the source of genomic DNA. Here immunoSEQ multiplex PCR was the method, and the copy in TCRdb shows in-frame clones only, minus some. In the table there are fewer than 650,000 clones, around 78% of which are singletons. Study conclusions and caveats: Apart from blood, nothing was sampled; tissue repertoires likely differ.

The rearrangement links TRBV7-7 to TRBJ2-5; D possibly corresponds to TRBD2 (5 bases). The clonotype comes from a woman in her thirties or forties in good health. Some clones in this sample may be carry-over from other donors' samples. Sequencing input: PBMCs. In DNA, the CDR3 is TGTGCCAGCAGCCCCCGGGGTTGGGAGACCCAGTACTTC. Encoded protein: CASSPRGWETQYF. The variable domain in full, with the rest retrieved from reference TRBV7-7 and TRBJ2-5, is GAGVSQSPRYKVTKRGQDVTLRCDPISSHATLYWYQQALGQGPEFLTYFNYEAQPDKSGLPSDRFSAERPEGSISTLTIQRTEQRDSAMYRCASSPRGWETQYFGPGTRLLVL.